This TCR beta chain was recorded in a study of blood T cell repertoires in COVID-19. Looked up from germline, CDR1 is SGDLS and CDR2 is YYNGEE. V lost 1 base, J lost 6 bases, and 12 bases lay in between. This CDR3 comprises 14 residues. TCRdb's table, derived via immunoSEQ multiplex PCR, lists solely in-frame clones and lacks some. The sample has approximately 250,000 clones, 75% to 90% seen once. The clonotype comes from a human donor in a cohort sampled during active COVID-19. The sample was peripheral blood. The chain has TRBV9 and TRBJ2-3; weak D call: TRBD2 (5 bases). CDR3 sequence (DNA): TGTGCCAGCAGCGTACAAAGCGGTGGGGATACGCAGTATTTT. This gives the protein CASSVQSGGDTQYF.